This entry lists 31 T cell receptor beta chains sequenced from one sample in a study of identical twins. A single record per CDR3 protein comes from TCRdb applying MiXCR to the 5' RACE reads. The sample has hundreds of thousands of distinct CDR3 sequences; around 10% are singletons. The sample consisted of memory (CD45RO+) T cells sorted from blood. The receptor set was obtained from a woman aged 18 to 35 in good health.

This clonotype was detected a few times. V gene TRBV29-1 combines with J gene TRBJ2-6; D uncertain. The length of the CDR3 is 15 residues. The germline V and J ends were trimmed by 4 bases and 3 bases, with 13 bases remaining between them. The germline CDR1 and CDR2 sequences are SQVTM and ANQGSEA. This CDR3 is CSVVAGFGGANVLTF. As DNA, the CDR3 is TGCAGCGTTGTAGCAGGCTTTGGTGGGGCCAACGTCCTGACTTTC.

Only a few counts were recorded for this clonotype. The J gene is TRBJ2-7, the V gene TRBV7-9, with a tentative D call TRBD1 (6 bases). CDR3 size: 13 residues. Germline CDR1 SEHNR, CDR2 FQNEAQ (reference sequence). V was cut by 5 bases and J by 6 bases, with 14 bases left in between. The CDR3 sequence: CASSQGNPTEQYF. The CDR3 bases are TGTGCCAGCAGCCAGGGGAACCCCACCGAGCAGTACTTC.

This clonotype was seen at least ten times. The V and J genes are TRBV20-1 and TRBJ2-1, with D possibly being TRBD2 (5 bases). CDR1 is DFQATT, CDR2 SNEGSKA, per germline (reference sequence). The V and J ends lost 4 bases and 4 bases respectively, with 14 bases between them. The CDR3 consists of 14 residues. CDR3 sequence (DNA): TGCAGTGCTACTTGGTGGCGGGTTTACAATGAGCAGTTCTTC. Protein sequence: CSATWWRVYNEQFF.

The table lists this clonotype with many counts. The chain uses TRBV11-2 and TRBJ2-3, with 9 nucleotides matching TRBD1. The CDR3 covers 14 residues. Germline CDR1 reads SGHAT; CDR2 reads FQNNGV. V dropped 4 bases and J dropped 3; count of bases not matched to a gene: 2. This chain's CDR3 is CASSWTGETDTQYF. CDR3 bases: TGTGCCAGCAGCTGGACAGGGGAAACAGATACGCAGTATTTT.

J is TRBJ1-6 and V is TRBV12-3 or TRBV12-4; a weak D match, TRBD1 (5 bases). There are 13 residues in the CDR3. V was cut by 5 bases and J by 5 bases, with 7 bases left in between. The CDR3 spells CASSRGHNSPLHF. The CDR3 nucleotides are TGTGCCAGCAGTAGGGGTCATAATTCACCCCTCCACTTT.

This clonotype was recorded many times. The V call is TRBV12-3 or TRBV12-4, the J call TRBJ1-5; possibly TRBD1 for D (5 bases). The CDR3 is made up of 15 amino acids. V dropped 7 bases and J dropped 8 bases, with 21 bases sitting between them. CDR3 sequence: CASKGGEGESEPQHF. The DNA of the CDR3 is TGTGCCAGCAAGGGCGGGGAAGGGGAGAGTGAGCCCCAGCATTTT.

The sample holds a few counts of this clonotype. The chain recombines TRBV6-1 with TRBJ2-4; tentatively, D is TRBD2 (6 bases). There are 16 residues in the CDR3. Trimming took 6 bases from V and 3 from J, leaving 18 bases between them. CDR1 and CDR2 (germline): MNHNS, SASEGT. CDR3 DNA: TGTGCCAGCAGATCCCTTAGCGGCTGGATCAAAAACATTCAGTACTTC. Its translation: CASRSLSGWIKNIQYF.

This clonotype was counted a few times. The CDR3 protein is CASSKTAASNIQYF. CDR3 sequence (DNA): TGTGCCAGCAGTAAAACGGCAGCGTCAAACATTCAGTACTTC. This chain joins TRBV6-2 or TRBV6-3 and TRBJ2-4; D gene ambiguous. V lost 5 bases to trimming and J lost 6 bases, with 14 bases between them. Germline V gene lookup returns CDR1 MNHEY and CDR2 SVGEGT. CDR3 size: 14 residues.

This clonotype was observed many times. The V gene is TRBV5-1, the J gene TRBJ1-2; 7 positions match TRBD1. Unmatched junction bases numbered 5, after V lost 0 bases and J lost 3 bases. The CDR3 loop spans 15 amino acids. Germline CDR1 reads SGHRS; CDR2 reads YFSETQ. The CDR3 reads CASSLVAGGDYGYTF. CDR3 nucleotides: TGCGCCAGCAGCTTGGTGGCAGGGGGTGACTATGGCTACACCTTC.

This rearrangement joins TRBV20-1 to TRBJ2-7, with a weak D call TRBD1 (6 bases). Trimming removed 4 bases from V and 2 bases from J, with 12 bases in between. Germline V gene data show CDR1 as DFQATT and CDR2 as SNEGSKA (reference sequence). The CDR3 runs 13 residues. The CDR3 nucleotides are TGCAGTGCTATGGGACACCTAACCTACGAGCAGTACTTC. This encodes CSAMGHLTYEQYF.

J is TRBJ2-7 and V is TRBV10-2; 9 bases map to TRBD2. Per the germline V gene, CDR1 is WSHSY and CDR2 is SAAADI. The CDR3 has 13 residues. The V and J ends lost 8 bases and 3 bases, in that order; junction bases with no gene match: 5. The CDR3, as DNA: TGCGCCAGCGGGGGACTAGCAGTCTACGAGCAGTACTTC. Translated, it gives CASGGLAVYEQYF.

Only a few counts were recorded for this clonotype. The chain employs TRBV20-1 and TRBJ1-6, with 9 positions matching TRBD1. Germline-derived CDR1 and CDR2 are DFQATT and SNEGSKA (reference sequence). The CDR3 is 16 residues long. J gave up 7 bases and V 3 bases, and 10 bases lay outside the gene matches. The CDR3 region is CSARTWDRDINSPLHF. DNA of the CDR3: TGCAGTGCTAGGACATGGGACAGGGATATCAATTCACCCCTCCACTTT.

This clonotype was seen many times. The chain joins TRBV20-1 to TRBJ1-2, with 10 positions matching TRBD1. This CDR3 contains 12 residues. Per the germline V gene, CDR1 is DFQATT and CDR2 is SNEGSKA (reference sequence). The V and J ends lost 7 bases and 4 bases, in that order; junction bases with no gene match: 3. CDR3 bases: TGCAGTGGGGGACAGGGGATCTATGGCTACACCTTC. Translated: CSGGQGIYGYTF.

This clonotype was detected many times. V gene TRBV7-8 combines with J gene TRBJ1-5, with D uncertain. V was clipped by 6 bases and J by 4 bases, with 16 bases between them. The CDR3 spans 15 residues. The germline V gene encodes CDR1 SGHVS and CDR2 FQNEAQ. CDR3 region: CASRSQAVHNQPQHF. As DNA, the CDR3 is TGTGCCAGCAGATCTCAGGCCGTACATAATCAGCCCCAGCATTTT.

This clonotype was counted only a few times. The chain is built from TRBV10-3 and TRBJ2-2; D gene ambiguous. The CDR3 runs to 16 residues. In germline, CDR1 is ENHRY, CDR2 SYGVKD. V was clipped by 2 bases and J by 3 bases, with 13 bases between them. CDR3 bases: TGTGCCATCAGTGAGAGACCCCTGGCGGACACCGGGGAGCTGTTTTTT. Protein: CAISERPLADTGELFF.

This clonotype was found many times. The J gene is TRBJ1-5, the V gene TRBV2, with D unresolved. Germline-derived CDR1 and CDR2 are SNHLY and FYNNEI. V was shortened by 8 bases and J by 4 bases, with 12 bases between the two germline ends. CDR3 length equals 13 residues. The CDR3 is CASVWSENQPQHF. The CDR3 DNA follows: TGTGCCAGCGTCTGGAGCGAAAATCAGCCCCAGCATTTT. Drawing the rest from reference TRBV2 and TRBJ1-5, the complete variable domain is EPEVTQTPSHQVTQMGQEVILRCVPISNHLYFYWYRQILGQKVEFLVSFYNNEISEKSEIFDDQFSVERPDGSNFTLKIRSTKLEDSAMYFCASVWSENQPQHFGDGTRLSIL.

This clonotype was counted ten times or more. This chain links TRBV29-1 with TRBJ2-7; TRBD1 is a possible D gene (6 bases). With 4 bases removed from V and 4 bases from J, the gap between germline ends came to 17 bases. This CDR3 region has 14 residues. Germline loops: CDR1 SQVTM, CDR2 ANQGSEA. In DNA form, the CDR3 reads TGCAGCGTTGCGGGTTCCGTTACAGGGTACGAGCAGTACTTC. Translated, it gives CSVAGSVTGYEQYF.

This clonotype was seen many times. The chain links TRBV25-1 to TRBJ2-7; weak D call: TRBD1 (6 bases). Germline V lookup: CDR1 MGHDK, CDR2 SYGVNS. The V gene lost 4 bases and the J gene lost 4 bases, with 11 bases spanning the gap. The CDR3 sequence is 13 residues long. CDR3 protein: CASSVQDRYEQYF. CDR3 sequence (DNA): TGTGCCAGCAGTGTTCAAGACAGGTACGAGCAGTACTTC.

This clonotype has just a few counts. The chain employs TRBV12-3 or TRBV12-4 and TRBJ1-1; TRBD1 aligns across 7 bases. V lost 2 bases to trimming and J lost 2 bases; unmatched junction nucleotides: 5. The CDR3 consists of 15 residues. The CDR3 DNA sequence: TGTGCCAGCAGTTTAAGAGGGGGCAGAAACACTGAAGCTTTCTTT. It is translated as CASSLRGGRNTEAFF.

This chain links TRBV6-5 with TRBJ2-7, with TRBD1 identical over 10 bases. CDR1 is MNHEY and CDR2 is SVGAGI in the germline V gene. The junction had 6 bases not matched to a gene; V was cut back by 4 bases and J by 12 bases. This CDR3 has 12 residues. CDR3 bases: TGTGCCAGCAGTTGGGACAGGGGAGGGTGGTACTTC. Protein sequence: CASSWDRGGWYF.

This CDR3 is CASSSSGGGRAFF. The CDR3 DNA sequence: TGTGCCAGCAGTTCGTCGGGGGGGGGCAGAGCTTTCTTT. The V call is TRBV6-5, the J call TRBJ1-1; a weak D match, TRBD1 (6 bases). V dropped 4 bases and J dropped 10 bases, with 16 bases sitting between them. CDR1 and CDR2 (germline): MNHEY, SVGAGI. The CDR3 length is 13 residues.

This clonotype has a handful of counts. The rearrangement joins TRBV27 to TRBJ2-1, with D perhaps TRBD2 (7 bases). Germline V gene sequence: CDR1 MNHEY, CDR2 SMNVEV (reference sequence). This CDR3 is 15 amino acids long. Trimming stripped 5 bases from V and 7 bases from J, with 18 bases between. CDR3 nucleotide sequence: TGTGCCAGCAGTCCTGGGGGGGGGGCGAGGAATGAGCAGTTCTTC. Translated: CASSPGGGARNEQFF.

The CDR3 DNA follows: TGTGCCAGCAGCACGCGACTAGCGGGGGGGCAAGATACGCAGTATTTT. Translation gives CASSTRLAGGQDTQYF. The chain recombines TRBV3-1 with TRBJ2-3; TRBD2 agrees at 14 bases. Germline V gene lookup returns CDR1 LGHDT and CDR2 YNNKEL (reference sequence). V was pared by 5 bases and J by 5 bases, with 6 bases of the junction left unmatched. This CDR3 is built from 16 residues.

The CDR3 DNA is TGTGCCAGCAGACCCGAGGACAGGGGAATGGGAGAAAAACTGTTTTTT. Its protein product is CASRPEDRGMGEKLFF. This chain connects TRBV4-2 to TRBJ1-4, with 9 bases that match TRBD1. This CDR3 is 16 amino acids long. V trimming: 6 bases; J trimming: 8 bases; junction bases outside the gene matches: 13. Germline loops: CDR1 LGHNA, CDR2 YNFKEQ.

This clonotype has just a few counts. V usage is TRBV7-6 and J usage is TRBJ2-3; 8 nucleotides agree with TRBD2. The CDR3 loop spans 16 amino acids. Trimming took 4 bases from V and 4 from J; bases not matched to a gene: 10. CDR1 and CDR2 (germline): SGHVS, FNYEAQ. The CDR3 loop reads CASSSAVGLGADTQYF. The DNA of the CDR3 is TGTGCCAGCAGCTCCGCCGTGGGACTAGGGGCAGATACGCAGTATTTT. Combining the CDR3 with reference TRBV7-6 and TRBJ2-3 gives the whole variable domain GAGVSQSPRYKVTKRGQDVALRCDPISGHVSLYWYRQALGQGPEFLTYFNYEAQQDKSGLPNDRFSAERPEGSISTLTIQRTEQRDSAMYRCASSSAVGLGADTQYFGPGTRLTVL.

This chain joins TRBV7-2 and TRBJ2-5, with TRBD1 as a possible D gene (6 bases). Trimming left V 6 bases short and J 4 bases short, with 12 bases between. The length of the CDR3 is 13 residues. Germline CDR1 SGHTA, CDR2 FQGNSA. The CDR3 coding sequence is TGTGCCAGCAGTAACCCAGGGGTAGAGACCCAGTACTTC. It translates to CASSNPGVETQYF.

The chain employs TRBV20-1 and TRBJ2-5; perhaps TRBD2 as D (6 bases). This CDR3 has 13 amino acids. The germline gives CDR1 DFQATT, CDR2 SNEGSKA (reference sequence). The CDR3 reads CSWTPVGRETQYF. The CDR3 coding sequence is TGCTCTTGGACCCCTGTAGGGAGGGAGACCCAGTACTTC.

There are a few counts of this clonotype. This rearrangement joins TRBV7-9 to TRBJ2-7; D may be TRBD1 (5 bases). The CDR3 is 14 residues long. Germline-derived CDR1 and CDR2 are SEHNR and FQNEAQ (reference sequence). The V gene lost 1 base and the J gene lost 8 bases, with 15 bases spanning the gap. The DNA of the CDR3 is TGTGCCAGCAGCTTAGACAGACTTCAGGGCAAGCAGTACTTC. Its protein is CASSLDRLQGKQYF.

The chain is built from TRBV6-1 and TRBJ2-1; the D is unclear. The germline V gene has CDR1 MNHNS and CDR2 SASEGT. Deletions cut 7 bases from V and 0 bases from J, with 10 bases between. This CDR3 has 14 residues. The CDR3 loop reads CASTGKFSYNEQFF. CDR3 coding DNA: TGTGCCAGCACTGGAAAGTTCTCCTACAATGAGCAGTTCTTC.

In this sample, this clonotype turned up many times. V is TRBV5-1 and J is TRBJ1-1; TRBD1 aligns across 7 bases. This CDR3 is 16 amino acids long. Germline CDR1 SGHRS, CDR2 YFSETQ. V lost 0 bases and J lost 0; bases outside the gene matches: 5. CDR3 residues: CASSLATGNMNTEAFF. The DNA for the CDR3 is TGCGCCAGCAGCTTGGCGACAGGGAATATGAACACTGAAGCTTTCTTT.

This clonotype was recorded at least ten times. The chain recombines TRBV24-1 with TRBJ2-3, with 8 bases that match TRBD1. V was pared by 3 bases and J by 4 bases, with 5 bases of the junction left unmatched. Looked up from germline, CDR1 is KGHDR and CDR2 is SFDVKD. This CDR3 has 15 residues. In DNA, the CDR3 is TGTGCCACCAGTGATCCAACGACAGGGGCAGATACGCAGTATTTT. The encoded protein is CATSDPTTGADTQYF.